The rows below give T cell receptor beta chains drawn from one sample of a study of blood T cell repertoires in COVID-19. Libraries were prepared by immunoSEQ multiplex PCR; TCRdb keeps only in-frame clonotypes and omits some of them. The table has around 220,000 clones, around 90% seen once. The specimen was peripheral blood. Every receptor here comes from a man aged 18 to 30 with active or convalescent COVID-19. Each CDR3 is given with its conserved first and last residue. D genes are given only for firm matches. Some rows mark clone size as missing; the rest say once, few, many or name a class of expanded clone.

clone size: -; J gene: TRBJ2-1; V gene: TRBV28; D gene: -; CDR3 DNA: TGTGCCAGCAGTTTAGGCACCCTGAGAGGAGGGACCTACAATGAGCAGTTCTTC; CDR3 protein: CASSLGTLRGGTYNEQFF
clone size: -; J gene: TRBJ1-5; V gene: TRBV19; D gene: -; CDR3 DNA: TGTGCCAGTAGTCAAGAGCAGGGCAGGCAGCCCCAGCATTTT; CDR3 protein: CASSQEQGRQPQHF
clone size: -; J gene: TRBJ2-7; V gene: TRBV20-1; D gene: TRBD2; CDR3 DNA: TGCAGTGCTAGTCTGTGGCGGGAGTCCCCCCTCTACGAGCAGTACTTC; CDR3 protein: CSASLWRESPLYEQYF
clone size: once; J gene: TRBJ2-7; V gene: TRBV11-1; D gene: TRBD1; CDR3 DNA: TGTGCCAGCAGCCTGGGGGGACAGGGGAACTACGAGCAGTACTTC; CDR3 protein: CASSLGGQGNYEQYF
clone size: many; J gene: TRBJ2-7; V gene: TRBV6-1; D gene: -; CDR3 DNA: TGTGCCAGCAGTGAAGGTGGTACGGTCGTTGTGCAGTACTTC; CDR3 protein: CASSEGGTVVVQYF
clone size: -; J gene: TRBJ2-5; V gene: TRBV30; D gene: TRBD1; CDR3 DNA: TGTGCCTGGGTCAGGGGGTCGTTAGGCGAGACCCAGTACTTC; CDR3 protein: CAWVRGSLGETQYF
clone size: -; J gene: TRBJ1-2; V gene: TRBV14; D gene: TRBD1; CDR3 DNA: TGTGCCAGCAGCCCGACGGGACAGGCGCTCTATGGCTACACCTTC; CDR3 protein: CASSPTGQALYGYTF
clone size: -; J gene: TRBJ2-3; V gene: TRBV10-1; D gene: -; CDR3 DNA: TGCGCCAGCAGTGAGTCTAACACAGATACGCAGTATTTT; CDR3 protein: CASSESNTDTQYF
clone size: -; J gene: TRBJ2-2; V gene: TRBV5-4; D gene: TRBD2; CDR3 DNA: TGTGCCAGCAGCCGGACTAGCACCGGGGAGCTGTTTTTT; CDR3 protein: CASSRTSTGELFF
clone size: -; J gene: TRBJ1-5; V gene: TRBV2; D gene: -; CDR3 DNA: TGTGCCAGCAGTCGCGGGGGCAATCAGCCCCAGCATTTT; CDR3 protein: CASSRGGNQPQHF
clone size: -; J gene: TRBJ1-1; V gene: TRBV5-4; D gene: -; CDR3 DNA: TGTGCCAGCAGCTGGACCCTCCAGACAGGGAACACTGAAGCTTTCTTT; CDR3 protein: CASSWTLQTGNTEAFF
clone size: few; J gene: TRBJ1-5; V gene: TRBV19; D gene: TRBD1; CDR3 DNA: TGTGCCAGTAGTACCGGGACAGGGAGATTCGATAGCAATCAGCCCCAGCATTTT; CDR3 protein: CASSTGTGRFDSNQPQHF
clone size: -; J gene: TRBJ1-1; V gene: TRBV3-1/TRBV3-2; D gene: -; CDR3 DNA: TGTGCCAGCAGCCAAGACTCTAGGAACACTGAAGCTTTCTTT; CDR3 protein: CASSQDSRNTEAFF